These 24 T cell receptor beta chains came from one sample sequenced in a study of T cell responses to AZD1222 COVID-19 vaccine. Repertoires were generated with immunoSEQ multiplex PCR, while TCRdb's copy carries only in-frame clones and drops some. Of 100,000 or so clones listed, approximately 90% were seen once; the top ten hold 7% to 10%. The input for sequencing was peripheral blood, taken on day 0 of AZD1222 vaccination. These receptors all stem from an adult in good health.

The J gene is TRBJ2-3, the V gene TRBV27; maybe TRBD2 (6 bases). V lost 3 bases, J lost 3 bases, and 13 bases lay in between. The CDR3 is 15 residues long. Germline CDR1 reads MNHEY; CDR2 reads SMNVEV (reference sequence). The CDR3 reads CASSFPQEGTDTQYF. The CDR3, as DNA: TGTGCCAGCAGTTTCCCACAGGAGGGGACAGATACGCAGTATTTT.

This clone came up once. This chain connects TRBV11-2 to TRBJ2-7; D perhaps matches TRBD1 (6 bases). The CDR3 spans 14 residues. Germline V gives CDR1 SGHAT, CDR2 FQNNGV. V was trimmed by 1 base and J by 9 bases, leaving 16 bases between them. The DNA for the CDR3 is TGTGCCAGCAGCTTAGCGGGACAAGGGGTGGGGCAGTACTTC. Residues: CASSLAGQGVGQYF.

The chain carries TRBV12-3 or TRBV12-4 and TRBJ1-2, with 11 bases that match TRBD1. J was trimmed by 8 bases and V by 3 bases; bases with no gene match: 2. The CDR3 is 13 residues long. The CDR3 DNA sequence: TGTGCCAGCAGTTTTGGGACAGGGGGAGGCTACACCTTC. Translation gives CASSFGTGGGYTF.

The gene calls are TRBV29-1 and TRBJ2-1; TRBD2 agrees at 15 bases. The trim removed 4 bases at V and 8 bases at J, leaving 6 bases unmatched. CDR1 and CDR2 (germline): SQVTM, ANQGSEA. The CDR3 length is 15 residues. The CDR3 loop reads CSVGGGLAGGYEQFF. The CDR3 DNA reads as TGCAGCGTTGGCGGGGGACTAGCGGGAGGATATGAGCAGTTCTTC.

The chain combines TRBV27 with TRBJ1-1; 7 positions agree with TRBD1. The ends lost 4 bases at V and 7 bases at J; junction bases unmatched: 6. This CDR3 comprises 13 residues. The germline gives CDR1 MNHEY, CDR2 SMNVEV (reference sequence). CDR3 protein: CASSSHRGGEAFF. CDR3 DNA sequence: TGTGCCAGCAGTTCCCACAGGGGCGGTGAAGCTTTCTTT.

The chain carries TRBV19 and TRBJ1-4, with D unresolved. This CDR3 region has 14 residues. The ends were cut back, 3 bases at V and 7 bases at J, with 12 bases in the middle. Germline V gene data show CDR1 as LNHDA and CDR2 as SQIVND (reference sequence). The chain's CDR3 is CASSIAAYGEKLFF. Written as DNA, the CDR3 is TGTGCCAGTAGTATTGCCGCCTACGGTGAAAAACTGTTTTTT.

The chain employs TRBV19 and TRBJ2-1; D may be TRBD2 (6 bases). The germline V gene encodes CDR1 LNHDA and CDR2 SQIVND (reference sequence). Trimming took 8 bases from V and 10 from J, leaving 12 bases between them. The CDR3 is 11 amino acids. The CDR3 DNA reads TGTGCCAGTGGGGGGTCTTGGGAGCAGTTCTTC. It encodes CASGGSWEQFF.

The chain uses TRBV9 and TRBJ2-1; the D gene is possibly TRBD2 (5 bases). V lost 1 base, J lost 7 bases, and 12 bases lay in between. This CDR3 is 14 amino acids long. In germline, CDR1 is SGDLS, CDR2 YYNGEE. Here the CDR3 DNA reads TGTGCCAGCAGCGTAACTGGCCCGGGGAATGAGCAGTTCTTC. This translates into CASSVTGPGNEQFF.

This chain links TRBV3-1 (or the pseudogene TRBV3-2) with TRBJ2-5, with 9 bases that match TRBD2. The CDR3 is 14 residues long. The germline V gene encodes CDR1 LGHDT and CDR2 YNNKEL (reference sequence). J lost 5 bases, V lost 2 bases, and 3 bases had no gene match. Here the CDR3 reads CASSQYSGSETQYF. As DNA, the CDR3 is TGTGCCAGCAGCCAATATAGCGGGAGCGAGACCCAGTACTTC.

The chain employs TRBV28 and TRBJ2-4; 7 nucleotides agree with TRBD1. Germline values: CDR1 MDHEN, CDR2 SYDVKM. The CDR3 is 15 amino acids. V shed 2 bases and J 2 bases; nucleotides not matched to a gene: 3. The CDR3 loop is CASSLVRGTKNIQYF. The DNA of the CDR3 is TGTGCCAGCAGTTTAGTCAGGGGGACCAAAAACATTCAGTACTTC.

The J gene is TRBJ2-7, the V gene TRBV9; D remains unclear. This CDR3 comprises 12 residues. The V and J ends lost 0 bases and 6 bases respectively, with 7 bases between them. Germline V CDR1 and CDR2: SGDLS, YYNGEE. The CDR3 region has the DNA TGTGCCAGCAGCGTAGGGTGGGGCGAGCAGTACTTC. It codes for CASSVGWGEQYF.

This clone was found a few times. The chain joins TRBV11-1 to TRBJ1-1; TRBD1 matches at 9 bases. Germline lookup yields CDR1 SGHAT and CDR2 FQDESV (reference sequence). The trim removed 4 bases at V and 7 bases at J, leaving 4 bases unmatched. This CDR3 has 13 amino acids. CDR3 nucleotide sequence: TGTGCCAGCAGCTGGGACAGGGATGTTGAAGCTTTCTTT. This sequence encodes CASSWDRDVEAFF.

V usage is TRBV27 and J usage is TRBJ2-1; TRBD2 agrees at 14 bases. CDR1 MNHEY and CDR2 SMNVEV come from the germline V gene (reference sequence). V lost 7 bases and J lost 9; bases outside the gene matches: 8. This CDR3 is built from 15 residues. The CDR3: CASKGTSGSRGEQFF. DNA for the CDR3: TGTGCCAGCAAAGGGACTAGCGGGAGTAGGGGTGAGCAGTTCTTC.

The V gene is TRBV14, the J gene TRBJ2-1; D is unclear. The germline gives CDR1 SGHDN, CDR2 FVKESK. This CDR3 comprises 14 residues. V was pared by 1 base and J by 8 bases, with 12 bases between. DNA for the CDR3: TGTGCCAGCAGCCAAGTTGGTCGAGGCCATGAGCAGTTCTTC. Residues: CASSQVGRGHEQFF.

The genes are TRBV6-2 or TRBV6-3 and TRBJ1-2; D perhaps matches TRBD1 (5 bases). This CDR3 contains 13 residues. Germline lookup yields CDR1 MNHEY and CDR2 SVGEGT. V was pared by 4 bases and J by 4 bases, with 10 bases between. The CDR3 DNA follows: TGTGCCAGCAGTTCTGGGGGAGGCTATGGCTACACCTTC. This translates into CASSSGGGYGYTF.

V gene TRBV18 combines with J gene TRBJ1-3; D remains ambiguous. The V and J ends lost 6 bases and 4 bases respectively, with 16 bases between them. Per the germline V gene, CDR1 is KGHSH and CDR2 is LQKENI. The CDR3 is made up of 15 amino acids. In DNA, the CDR3 is TGTGCCAGCTCTCCCGGACGTCCTCCGGGAAACACCATATATTTT. It codes for CASSPGRPPGNTIYF.

This clone was seen at least ten times. The chain employs TRBV19 and TRBJ1-5; D is ambiguous. CDR3 size: 13 residues. The germline gives CDR1 LNHDA, CDR2 SQIVND (reference sequence). V dropped 0 bases and J dropped 6 bases, with 6 bases sitting between them. CDR3 loop: CASSIEGSQPQHF. CDR3 sequence (DNA): TGTGCCAGTAGTATAGAGGGTTCTCAGCCCCAGCATTTT.

The gene calls are TRBV6-5 and TRBJ2-7, with D perhaps TRBD2 (5 bases). This CDR3 comprises 14 residues. Germline assignment: CDR1 MNHEY and CDR2 SVGAGI. With 6 bases removed from V and 3 bases from J, the gap between germline ends came to 15 bases. CDR3 in amino acids: CASSPGLAGYEQYF. Written as DNA, the CDR3 is TGTGCCAGCAGCCCAGGACTCGCTGGCTACGAGCAGTACTTC.

The rearrangement links TRBV5-1 to TRBJ2-7, with 9 bases matching TRBD1. The CDR3 loop spans 16 amino acids. The junction had 11 bases not matched to a gene; V was cut back by 4 bases and J by 3 bases. Germline CDR1 is SGHRS and CDR2 is YFSETQ. The CDR3 is CASSQGGTGILYEQYF. The CDR3, as DNA: TGCGCCAGCAGCCAAGGCGGGACAGGGATCCTCTACGAGCAGTACTTC.

The genes are TRBV19 and TRBJ1-1, with D unresolved. The CDR3 totals 14 residues. Germline-derived CDR1 and CDR2 are LNHDA and SQIVND (reference sequence). Trimming stripped 7 bases from V and 0 bases from J, with 12 bases between. The CDR3 nucleotides read TGTGCCAGTACTCATCGGAACATGAACACTGAAGCTTTCTTT. Protein sequence: CASTHRNMNTEAFF.

This chain joins TRBV11-2 and TRBJ2-7; possible D gene TRBD2, 6 bases. The CDR3 sequence is 13 residues long. The germline V and J ends were trimmed by 4 bases and 6 bases, with 13 bases remaining between them. Looked up from germline, CDR1 is SGHAT and CDR2 is FQNNGV. The CDR3 loop reads CASSSLLEGEQYF. CDR3 nucleotide sequence: TGTGCCAGCAGCTCCCTCCTGGAGGGCGAGCAGTACTTC.

The J gene is TRBJ1-1, the V gene TRBV19, with D hard to call. In germline, CDR1 is LNHDA, CDR2 SQIVND (reference sequence). The CDR3 is made up of 14 amino acids. Trimming stripped 0 bases from V and 7 bases from J, with 12 bases between. The CDR3 protein is CASSIDLGLGEAFF. In DNA form, the CDR3 reads TGTGCCAGTAGTATAGATCTGGGTTTAGGTGAAGCTTTCTTT. The variable domain in full, with the rest retrieved from reference TRBV19 and TRBJ1-1, is DGGITQSPKYLFRKEGQNVTLSCEQNLNHDAMYWYRQDPGQGLRLIYYSQIVNDFQKGDIAEGYSVSREKKESFPLTVTSAQKNPTAFYLCASSIDLGLGEAFFGQGTRLTVV.

The chain is built from TRBV30 and TRBJ2-1; tentatively, D is TRBD2 (5 bases). This CDR3 contains 13 residues. Per germline, CDR1 GTSNPN and CDR2 SVGIG (reference sequence). V lost 0 bases to trimming and J lost 10 bases, with 13 bases between them. CDR3 sequence: CAWSVRGVGEQFF. The CDR3 bases are TGTGCCTGGAGTGTACGGGGAGTGGGGGAGCAGTTCTTC.

This clone was observed once. J is TRBJ1-5 and V is TRBV7-2; D call uncertain. The length of the CDR3 is 13 residues. CDR1 SGHTA and CDR2 FQGNSA come from the germline V gene. Trimming removed 0 bases from V and 5 bases from J, with 5 bases in between. The CDR3 here is CASSLAVYQPQHF. The CDR3 nucleotides are TGTGCCAGCAGCTTAGCGGTATATCAGCCCCAGCATTTT. The full variable domain, rest sourced from reference TRBV7-2 and TRBJ1-5, is GAGVSQSPSNKVTEKGKDVELRCDPISGHTALYWYRQSLGQGLEFLIYFQGNSAPDKSGLPSDRFSAERTGGSVSTLTIQRTQQEDSAVYLCASSLAVYQPQHFGDGTRLSIL.